A selection of T cell receptor beta chains follows, all from one sample in a study of shared T cell receptors in the human thymus. Here immunoSEQ multiplex PCR was the method, and the copy in TCRdb shows in-frame clones only, minus some. This table holds approximately 760,000 clones, 70% to 90% found once. These same data were also listed under a study on human thymus T cells.

Input material: thymocytes. The receptors come from a girl in the first two years of life with a congenital heart defect. The CDR3 runs from the conserved cysteine through the conserved F or W. The D gene is left open where the match is weak. Size is omitted from some rows. Given values are once, few, many or a class for expanded clones.

CDR3nt: TGTGCCAGCAATAGGGGGTTGGAGCCCCAGCATTTT
CDR3aa: CASNRGLEPQHF
v_gene: TRBV28
abundance: few
len: 12
j_gene: TRBJ1-5
d_gene: .

CDR3nt: TGTGCCACCGGACAGGGACGGACCTACGAGCAGTACTTC
CDR3aa: CATGQGRTYEQYF
v_gene: TRBV6-1
abundance: .
len: 13
j_gene: TRBJ2-7
d_gene: TRBD1

CDR3nt: TGTGCTAGTGGTTTTAGGGGACAGGGACCAGCCGGGGAGCTGTTTTTT
CDR3aa: CASGFRGQGPAGELFF
v_gene: TRBV12-5
abundance: .
len: 16
j_gene: TRBJ2-2
d_gene: TRBD1

CDR3nt: TGTGCCAGTAGTATAAGCCATTCACGGTACTATGGCTACACCTTC
CDR3aa: CASSISHSRYYGYTF
v_gene: TRBV19
abundance: few
len: 15
j_gene: TRBJ1-2
d_gene: .

CDR3nt: TGTGCCAGCAGCTTCAACAGGGACAATGAGCAGTTCTTC
CDR3aa: CASSFNRDNEQFF
v_gene: TRBV7-8
abundance: .
len: 13
j_gene: TRBJ2-1
d_gene: .

CDR3nt: TGCGCCAGCAGCCAAGATCGGGTTAGCAATCAGCCCCAGCATTTT
CDR3aa: CASSQDRVSNQPQHF
v_gene: TRBV4-1
abundance: .
len: 15
j_gene: TRBJ1-5
d_gene: .

CDR3nt: TGTGCCAGCAGTTTATCCTTCGGGGAGGGATGGGGGCTGAACACTGAAGCTTTCTTT
CDR3aa: CASSLSFGEGWGLNTEAFF
v_gene: TRBV28
abundance: .
len: 19
j_gene: TRBJ1-1
d_gene: .

CDR3nt: TGTGCCAGCTCACTGACAGGGGGTAAAGAGACCCAGTACTTC
CDR3aa: CASSLTGGKETQYF
v_gene: TRBV18
abundance: few
len: 14
j_gene: TRBJ2-5
d_gene: TRBD1

CDR3nt: TGTGCCAGTAGTATATCCGGGGTCCTCTATAATTCACCCCTCCACTTT
CDR3aa: CASSISGVLYNSPLHF
v_gene: TRBV19
abundance: .
len: 16
j_gene: TRBJ1-6
d_gene: .

CDR3nt: TGTGCCAGCAGCTTGTCGAGTTATGGTGAGCAGTTCTTC
CDR3aa: CASSLSSYGEQFF
v_gene: TRBV7-2
abundance: .
len: 13
j_gene: TRBJ2-1
d_gene: .

CDR3nt: TGTGCCAGCTCACCAGTCAGGGAGGGAGAAAAACTGTTTTTT
CDR3aa: CASSPVREGEKLFF
v_gene: TRBV18
abundance: .
len: 14
j_gene: TRBJ1-4
d_gene: .

CDR3nt: TGTGCCAGCAGCGCGACAGGTGTGGTTTTCTCCTATGGCTACACCTTC
CDR3aa: CASSATGVVFSYGYTF
v_gene: TRBV11-2
abundance: .
len: 16
j_gene: TRBJ1-2
d_gene: .

CDR3nt: TGCAGTGCTGGGGGGGCGGAAAAACTGTTTTTT
CDR3aa: CSAGGAEKLFF
v_gene: TRBV20-1
abundance: .
len: 11
j_gene: TRBJ1-4
d_gene: .

CDR3nt: TGTGCCAGCAGTCCCCCGGGACTAAAAGGCTCACCCCTCCACTTT
CDR3aa: CASSPPGLKGSPLHF
v_gene: TRBV6-1
abundance: once
len: 15
j_gene: TRBJ1-6
d_gene: .

CDR3nt: TGTGCCAGCAGTTTGGTGGGAGTATTACGGAACACTGAAGCTTTCTTT
CDR3aa: CASSLVGVLRNTEAFF
v_gene: TRBV6-5
abundance: once
len: 16
j_gene: TRBJ1-1
d_gene: .

CDR3nt: TGTGCCAGCAGCGCCGGAACAGGGCTATACAATGAGCAGTTCTTC
CDR3aa: CASSAGTGLYNEQFF
v_gene: TRBV5-6
abundance: .
len: 15
j_gene: TRBJ2-1
d_gene: .

CDR3nt: TGTGCCAGCTCACCCAAATCCACCCGGAGGCGCGAGCAGTACTTC
CDR3aa: CASSPKSTRRREQYF
v_gene: TRBV18
abundance: .
len: 15
j_gene: TRBJ2-7
d_gene: .

CDR3nt: TGTGCCTGGAGTGTTAAGGGACAGGGCGGCGGCTACACCTTC
CDR3aa: CAWSVKGQGGGYTF
v_gene: TRBV30
abundance: once
len: 14
j_gene: TRBJ1-2
d_gene: TRBD1

CDR3nt: TGTGCCAGCAGAAAGGACAGAACTAACTATGGCTACACCTTC
CDR3aa: CASRKDRTNYGYTF
v_gene: TRBV6-5
abundance: .
len: 14
j_gene: TRBJ1-2
d_gene: .

CDR3nt: TGTGCCAGCAGCGTAGAACGAACCCGCGAAAACATTCAGTACTTC
CDR3aa: CASSVERTRENIQYF
v_gene: TRBV9
abundance: .
len: 15
j_gene: TRBJ2-4
d_gene: .

CDR3nt: TGCGCCAGCAGCCCGGGACTAGCGGGGAGCAATGAGCAGTTCTTC
CDR3aa: CASSPGLAGSNEQFF
v_gene: TRBV4-1
abundance: .
len: 15
j_gene: TRBJ2-1
d_gene: TRBD2

CDR3nt: TGCAGCGTTGAAAGCAAAGGGGGGAACACTGAAGCTTTCTTT
CDR3aa: CSVESKGGNTEAFF
v_gene: TRBV29-1
abundance: .
len: 14
j_gene: TRBJ1-1
d_gene: .

CDR3nt: TGTGCCATCAGTGAGGGGACTAGCAAGCACTTC
CDR3aa: CAISEGTSKHF
v_gene: TRBV10-3
abundance: .
len: 11
j_gene: TRBJ2-7
d_gene: TRBD2

CDR3nt: TGCGCCAGCAGCTTGGCTAGAGGTTCGGAAAAACTGTTTTTT
CDR3aa: CASSLARGSEKLFF
v_gene: TRBV5-1
abundance: .
len: 14
j_gene: TRBJ1-4
d_gene: .

CDR3nt: TGTGCCACCAGCCGAAGAGGGGGGCGGGGGCGGCGGACTTCCTACGAGCAGTACTTC
CDR3aa: CATSRRGGRGRRTSYEQYF
v_gene: TRBV15
abundance: .
len: 19
j_gene: TRBJ2-7
d_gene: .

CDR3nt: TGTGCCAGTAGTCTTCCGGGACAGGGAACGGTCGGCGAGCAGTTCTTC
CDR3aa: CASSLPGQGTVGEQFF
v_gene: TRBV19
abundance: .
len: 16
j_gene: TRBJ2-1
d_gene: TRBD1

CDR3nt: TGTGCCAGCAGTGAACGGGACGGCGGGACTAGCGGGGGGTCTTACAATGAGCAGTTCTTC
CDR3aa: CASSERDGGTSGGSYNEQFF
v_gene: TRBV27
abundance: .
len: 20
j_gene: TRBJ2-1
d_gene: TRBD2

CDR3nt: TGTGCCAGAGCTTACCCGCGCGCAGGGGGCCAGTCACCCCTCCACTTT
CDR3aa: CARAYPRAGGQSPLHF
v_gene: TRBV27
abundance: .
len: 16
j_gene: TRBJ1-6
d_gene: TRBD1

CDR3nt: TGTGCCAGTAGTAGGTCGGTTGAGCAGTTCTTC
CDR3aa: CASSRSVEQFF
v_gene: TRBV19
abundance: .
len: 11
j_gene: TRBJ2-1
d_gene: .

CDR3nt: TGCAGCGTTGAAGTTCGCGGGGCCCCGAACACTGAAGCTTTCTTT
CDR3aa: CSVEVRGAPNTEAFF
v_gene: TRBV29-1
abundance: .
len: 15
j_gene: TRBJ1-1
d_gene: .

CDR3nt: TGTGCTAGTGGTCCTCCGTCCGGATCTTCAGTCTACGACTACTATGGCTACACCTTC
CDR3aa: CASGPPSGSSVYDYYGYTF
v_gene: TRBV12-5
abundance: once
len: 19
j_gene: TRBJ1-2
d_gene: .

CDR3nt: TGTGCCACCAGCAGAGAATCTACCCTCATGAACACTGAAGCTTTCTTT
CDR3aa: CATSRESTLMNTEAFF
v_gene: TRBV15
abundance: .
len: 16
j_gene: TRBJ1-1
d_gene: .

CDR3nt: TGTGCCAGCAGTTACCAGAAACCAGAAGATACGCAGTATTTT
CDR3aa: CASSYQKPEDTQYF
v_gene: TRBV28
abundance: .
len: 14
j_gene: TRBJ2-3
d_gene: .

CDR3nt: TGTGCCAGCAGCTCCCCCCGACTAGCGGGGGGCAACAATGAGCAGTTCTTC
CDR3aa: CASSSPRLAGGNNEQFF
v_gene: TRBV7-9
abundance: .
len: 17
j_gene: TRBJ2-1
d_gene: TRBD2

CDR3nt: TGTGCCAGCAGCTTCCCGGGACAGAGAAACACCGGGGAGCTGTTTTTT
CDR3aa: CASSFPGQRNTGELFF
v_gene: TRBV7-8
abundance: .
len: 16
j_gene: TRBJ2-2
d_gene: TRBD1

CDR3nt: TGTGCCAGCAGCGGCGGATGGGGCTCACCCCTCCACTTT
CDR3aa: CASSGGWGSPLHF
v_gene: TRBV9
abundance: .
len: 13
j_gene: TRBJ1-6
d_gene: .

CDR3nt: TGTGCCAGCAGCCGGGGGGTGGGGGACACTGAAGCTTTCTTT
CDR3aa: CASSRGVGDTEAFF
v_gene: TRBV7-3
abundance: once
len: 14
j_gene: TRBJ1-1
d_gene: .

CDR3nt: TGTGCCAGCAGCTTGTCTCCGGTTAGCTATGGCTACACCTTC
CDR3aa: CASSLSPVSYGYTF
v_gene: TRBV5-5
abundance: .
len: 14
j_gene: TRBJ1-2
d_gene: .

CDR3nt: TGCGCCAGCAGCCAGCTACTTCGGGGGTTGAGTTATGGCTACACCTTC
CDR3aa: CASSQLLRGLSYGYTF
v_gene: TRBV4-1
abundance: .
len: 16
j_gene: TRBJ1-2
d_gene: .

CDR3nt: TGCGCCAGCAGCTCAGTCGACAGGGAACGTAATGAAAAACTGTTTTTT
CDR3aa: CASSSVDRERNEKLFF
v_gene: TRBV5-1
abundance: .
len: 16
j_gene: TRBJ1-4
d_gene: TRBD1

CDR3nt: TGTGCTAGCAGCCCCTTGAGGGGACACCGATCTCCCAAGTTCTTC
CDR3aa: CASSPLRGHRSPKFF
v_gene: TRBV7-7
abundance: .
len: 15
j_gene: TRBJ2-1
d_gene: .

CDR3nt: TGTGCCAGCAGCCCGACAGGGAGGACTGAAGCTTTCTTT
CDR3aa: CASSPTGRTEAFF
v_gene: TRBV5-8
abundance: .
len: 13
j_gene: TRBJ1-1
d_gene: TRBD1